The 21 T cell receptor beta chains presented below share a single source sample, sequenced in a study of T cell responses to AZD1222 COVID-19 vaccine. The repertoire was sequenced with immunoSEQ multiplex PCR; TCRdb's copy has only in-frame clones and lacks some. The table lists 120,000 to 150,000 clones, roughly 88% of them singletons. Sequences were derived from peripheral blood, sampled 28 days after the second AZD1222 dose. These TCRs come from an adult who received the AZD1222 COVID-19 vaccine.

This rearrangement joins TRBV11-2 to TRBJ1-3; D remains unclear. Germline CDR1 is SGHAT and CDR2 is FQNNGV. The CDR3 runs to 13 residues. V was clipped by 6 bases and J by 0 bases, with 6 bases between them. CDR3 nucleotides: TGTGCCAGCAGAAGCGGCTCTGGAAACACCATATATTTT. Encoded protein: CASRSGSGNTIYF.

This chain connects TRBV19 to TRBJ2-1; D gene ambiguous. The CDR3 is 16 amino acids. Trimming took 4 bases from V and 0 from J, leaving 13 bases between them. Germline CDR1 LNHDA, CDR2 SQIVND (reference sequence). CDR3 nucleotide sequence: TGTGCCAGTAGTACCCCGATCCGTTACTCCTACAATGAGCAGTTCTTC. It encodes CASSTPIRYSYNEQFF.

The rearrangement links TRBV5-1 to TRBJ1-4; unclear D gene. Trimming left V 4 bases short and J 5 bases short, with 12 bases between. The germline V gene has CDR1 SGHRS and CDR2 YFSETQ. The CDR3 totals 14 residues. Here the CDR3 reads CASSLDQTNEKLFF. The CDR3 nucleotides read TGCGCCAGCAGCCTGGATCAGACAAATGAAAAACTGTTTTTT.

The V gene is TRBV27, the J gene TRBJ2-7, with D tentatively TRBD1 (6 bases). Germline V gene lookup returns CDR1 MNHEY and CDR2 SMNVEV (reference sequence). Between the trimmed V and J ends, which lost 0 bases and 3 bases, there was a span of 12 bases. This CDR3 is built from 15 residues. The CDR3 DNA reads TGTGCCAGCAGTTTATCTCCGGGACAAAGCTACGAGCAGTACTTC. Translating it yields CASSLSPGQSYEQYF.

A single count supports this clone. Other DNA sequences within the sample encode an identical CDR3. The rearrangement joins TRBV18 to TRBJ1-1; D uncertain. V was clipped by 3 bases and J by 1 base, with 6 bases between them. The germline V gene encodes CDR1 KGHSH and CDR2 LQKENI. The CDR3 covers 13 residues. CDR3 loop: CASSPSGNTEAFF. The CDR3 nucleotides are TGTGCCAGCTCACCTTCAGGGAACACTGAAGCTTTCTTT.

This chain joins TRBV18 and TRBJ1-5; 10 bases are shared with TRBD1. V trimming: 1 base; J trimming: 2 bases; junction bases outside the gene matches: 2. The CDR3 sequence is 16 residues long. Germline V gives CDR1 KGHSH, CDR2 LQKENI. CDR3 DNA sequence: TGTGCCAGCTCACCACTTGGGACAGGGGGCAATCAGCCCCAGCATTTT. It yields the protein CASSPLGTGGNQPQHF.

The rearrangement uses TRBV19 and TRBJ1-4; a weak D match, TRBD1 (5 bases). Trimming stripped 9 bases from V and 3 bases from J, with 11 bases between. The CDR3 runs 13 residues. CDR1 is LNHDA and CDR2 is SQIVND in the germline V gene (reference sequence). The CDR3 loop is CASAPGPNEKLFF. Written as DNA, the CDR3 is TGTGCCAGCGCTCCGGGGCCTAATGAAAAACTGTTTTTT.

This clone was seen once. This CDR3 reads CASSYSRDTDTEAFF. The CDR3 nucleotides read TGTGCCAGCAGTTACTCTCGGGACACAGACACTGAAGCTTTCTTT. The rearrangement joins TRBV6-5 to TRBJ1-1; tentatively, D is TRBD1 (6 bases). Trimming stripped 0 bases from V and 3 bases from J, with 11 bases between. The CDR3 is 15 amino acids. The germline gives CDR1 MNHEY, CDR2 SVGAGI.

This chain links TRBV9 with TRBJ1-1; D remains unclear. The V gene lost 0 bases and the J gene lost 5 bases, with 5 bases spanning the gap. The CDR3 has 12 amino acids. Germline V gene sequence: CDR1 SGDLS, CDR2 YYNGEE. The CDR3 coding sequence is TGTGCCAGCAGCGTAGGCGGGACTGAAGCTTTCTTT. Its translation is CASSVGGTEAFF.

The chain employs TRBV6-5 and TRBJ1-6; TRBD1 aligns across 7 bases. This CDR3 has 15 residues. CDR1 and CDR2 from the germline V gene are MNHEY and SVGAGI. The junction had 9 bases not matched to a gene; V was cut back by 10 bases and J by 3 bases. This CDR3 reads CATIPTGLYNSPLHF. Here the CDR3 DNA reads TGTGCCACCATCCCGACAGGGCTCTATAATTCACCCCTCCACTTT.

V is TRBV9 and J is TRBJ1-1; D possibly corresponds to TRBD1 (5 bases). The CDR3 totals 13 residues. Trimming stripped 4 bases from V and 8 bases from J, with 15 bases between. Germline values: CDR1 SGDLS, CDR2 YYNGEE. CDR3 residues: CASSPRQGEEAFF. CDR3 sequence (DNA): TGTGCCAGCAGCCCACGACAAGGGGAAGAAGCTTTCTTT. The whole variable domain, filled in from reference TRBV9 and TRBJ1-1, reads DSGVTQTPKHLITATGQRVTLRCSPRSGDLSVYWYQQSLDQGLQFLIQYYNGEERAKGNILERFSAQQFPDLHSELNLSSLELGDSALYFCASSPRQGEEAFFGQGTRLTVV.

The chain employs TRBV4-1 and TRBJ2-2; maybe TRBD2 (7 bases). Trimming shortened V by 3 bases and J by 4 bases, and 21 bases separated the two germline ends. Germline V gives CDR1 MGHRA, CDR2 YSYEKL. The CDR3 spans 18 residues. The CDR3 region is CASSHPGGGAQVTGELFF. The CDR3 DNA is TGCGCCAGCAGCCACCCCGGAGGGGGGGCTCAAGTCACCGGGGAGCTGTTTTTT.

This sequence joins TRBV5-6 and TRBJ2-5; 8 bases align to TRBD2. CDR1 SGHDT and CDR2 YYEEEE come from the germline V gene. V dropped 4 bases and J dropped 5; count of bases not matched to a gene: 4. The CDR3 is made up of 13 amino acids. The CDR3 bases are TGTGCCAGCAGCCCGGGACTAGAGGAGACCCAGTACTTC. Encoded protein: CASSPGLEETQYF. Supplemented by reference TRBV5-6 and TRBJ2-5, the full variable domain reads DAGVTQSPTHLIKTRGQQVTLRCSPKSGHDTVSWYQQALGQGPQFIFQYYEEEERQRGNFPDRFSGHQFPNYSSELNVNALLLGDSALYLCASSPGLEETQYFGPGTRLLVL.

This rearrangement joins TRBV18 to TRBJ1-2; 8 nucleotides align to TRBD1. This CDR3 spans 15 amino acids. Per germline, CDR1 KGHSH and CDR2 LQKENI. Losses at the gene ends were 8 bases for V and 5 bases for J; bases not matched to a gene: 13. CDR3 coding DNA: TGTGCCAGCAGCTCCCTGGACAGGGTCGATTATGGCTACACCTTC. Amino acids: CASSSLDRVDYGYTF.

This chain joins TRBV12-3 or TRBV12-4 and TRBJ2-3; D gene ambiguous. The germline V and J ends were trimmed by 3 bases and 5 bases, with 6 bases remaining between them. The CDR3 loop spans 12 amino acids. The CDR3: CASSFYLDTQYF. The CDR3 region has the DNA TGTGCCAGCAGTTTCTATCTAGATACGCAGTATTTT.

CDR3 sequence: CASRRPGQGNYGYTF. CDR3 coding DNA: TGTGCCAGCAGACGACCGGGACAGGGGAACTATGGCTACACCTTC. J is TRBJ1-2 and V is TRBV27; 10 bases fit TRBD1. Germline lookup yields CDR1 MNHEY and CDR2 SMNVEV (reference sequence). The CDR3 is 15 residues long. Trimming removed 6 bases from V and 2 bases from J; junction bases left unmatched: 6.

The chain joins TRBV3-1 (or the pseudogene TRBV3-2) to TRBJ2-4, with 7 bases aligning to TRBD2. Germline assignment: CDR1 LGHDT and CDR2 YNNKEL (reference sequence). CDR3 length equals 15 residues. Germline trimming cut 4 bases from V and 4 bases from J; bases unmatched to any gene: 7. CDR3 region: CASSLGRGMKNIQYF. The CDR3 DNA reads as TGTGCCAGCAGCCTTGGGAGGGGCATGAAAAACATTCAGTACTTC.

The chain joins TRBV6-2 or TRBV6-3 to TRBJ1-4, with a possible D match to TRBD1 (5 bases). Germline-derived CDR1 and CDR2 are MNHEY and SVGEGT. With 2 bases removed from V and 8 bases from J, the gap between germline ends came to 15 bases. The CDR3 consists of 15 residues. CDR3 nucleotides: TGTGCCAGCAGTTACATACAGGCTAATGGGGAAAAACTGTTTTTT. Its translation is CASSYIQANGEKLFF.

DNA for the CDR3: TGTGCCAGCAGCCTGGCAGCCTCCTCTGGAAACACCATATATTTT. It yields the protein CASSLAASSGNTIYF. V is TRBV7-6 and J is TRBJ1-3; the D is unclear. Germline V CDR1 and CDR2: SGHVS, FNYEAQ. The CDR3 is 15 residues long. Trimming removed 5 bases at V and 0 bases at J, with 11 bases between.

The chain joins TRBV6-6 to TRBJ1-5; no clear D gene. CDR1 and CDR2 from the germline V gene are MNHNY and SVGAGI (reference sequence). Trimming stripped 2 bases from V and 0 bases from J, with 8 bases between. This CDR3 has 15 amino acids. The CDR3 loop is CASSYGGPSNQPQHF. CDR3 DNA sequence: TGTGCCAGCAGTTACGGAGGGCCTAGCAATCAGCCCCAGCATTTT.

The chain recombines TRBV29-1 with TRBJ2-3; D call uncertain. With 8 bases removed from V and 0 bases from J, the gap between germline ends came to 9 bases. The CDR3 is made up of 12 amino acids. Per the germline V gene, CDR1 is SQVTM and CDR2 is ANQGSEA. DNA of the CDR3: TGCAGCCTACGGTTCAGCACAGATACGCAGTATTTT. Protein product: CSLRFSTDTQYF.